This T cell receptor beta chain originates from a study of tumor-infiltrating lymphocytes in primary liver carcinoma (dated by TCRdb to about 2017). For the study in its entirety: Between late 2015 and early 2016, roughly 5 patients in China with histopathologically diagnosed primary liver carcinoma had their tumors surgically resected. Of the five patients, three men and two women aged 30 to 69 years, four had hepatocellular carcinoma and one had combined HCC and intrahepatic cholangiocarcinoma. The five patients had tumors staged T1-T3 N0M0, with maximum diameters ranging from about 4 to 11 cm. Each sample produced about 3.5 to 7.13 million productive TCRbeta reads, and read depth showed no significant difference between tissue types. For each liver tumor, the study sampled five regions along with adjacent normal tissue and blood, and applied TCRbeta repertoire sequencing, expression microarrays and whole-exome sequencing. A total of roughly 35 specimens from 5 patients, comprising 25 or so tumor regions, 5 adjacent noncancerous liver tissues and 5 peripheral blood samples, were covered by TCRbeta repertoire sequencing. Technical replicate repertoires showed high reproducibility, with mean shared-clone rates about 0.91 and correlation coefficients above 0.95. Broad study findings and their caveats: Repertoire overlap was higher between tumor regions (mean about 35%) than tumor-adjacent (approximately 17%) or tumor-blood (about 15%) pairs, consistent with antigen-driven expansion. A significantly larger repertoire fraction was made up by the top 250 clones in tumors than in blood (p = 0.039). Comparison of CD4+ and CD8+ T cell repertoires was precluded by the use of bulk unsorted samples. Because only the TCR beta chain was sequenced and unpaired alpha chains were not captured, true repertoire diversity is likely underestimated. Only five or six patients were included in the study, and the authors note that the findings should be validated in a larger study.

Starting from roughly 540 ng total RNA, TCRbeta-specific cDNA was produced by reverse transcription with a constant-region primer and ProtoScript II reverse transcriptase. TCRbeta libraries were built with three nested multiplex PCR rounds, a slightly modified ARM-PCR procedure. Each of the first two PCR rounds ran for approximately 10 cycles and used multiplex TRBV1-TRBV30 forward primers together with a Cbeta reverse primer. A final 25-cycle PCR with Deep VentR polymerase added sample barcodes and Illumina adapters. Before sequencing, amplicons of 200-500 bp were purified from gel using a QIAquick gel extraction kit. The TCRbeta amplicons were sequenced with 250-bp paired-end reads on an Illumina HiSeq 2500. In the paper's pipeline: Trimmomatic v0.33 was used to quality-trim the reads, and FLASH v1.2.11 was used to merge paired reads so that full CDR3 sequences could be recovered. V, D and J germline segments were assigned to the rearranged TCRbeta sequences using MiGEC v1.2.1b. Clonotype statistics and Shannon-Wiener diversity indices were computed with VDJtools v1.0.0. Except for diversity analysis, only the 250 most abundant clonotypes of each sample were used in subsequent analyses to reduce sampling bias. TCRdb reanalyzed the raw reads on its own, using fastp at Q25 for trimming and MiXCR for clone calling, and kept in-frame beta chains. When rows share a CDR3 protein, they turn into one entry using the most common DNA and genes. The V and J calls, along with clone size, are taken from TCRdb and not from the paper's own processing. The sample profile shows around 330,000 distinct CDR3 sequences; approximately 58% of them were found once. The ten largest clones add up to 15% to 20% of the sample.

Including the terminal cysteine and phenylalanine, the CDR3 comprises 12 residues. The read is trimmed to its CDR3 DNA, 36 bases read in frame from base 1. CDR1 and CDR2, per the germline V gene, are SQVTM and ANQGSEA. V drops 4 bases and J drops 1 base, leaving 7 bases in between. TRIzol reagent was used to extract blood RNA from unsorted whole blood, while the DNeasy Blood & Tissue kit provided the germline DNA. Patients had chronic HBV infection and were treatment-naive at sampling. Before surgery, 3.5 to 4 milliliters of peripheral blood were drawn into K2EDTA tubes. This clonotype was counted at least ten times. The specificity of this receptor is unknown. No per-base quality is available; no much larger clone lies one base away.

Material for sequencing was peripheral blood. This TCR derives from a woman in her twenties or thirties with primary liver carcinoma and hepatitis B virus infection. The V and J segments used are TRBV29-1 and TRBJ2-5, and the D gene may be TRBD2, 6 bases matching. At the DNA level, the sequence is TGCAGCGTTGGGGACTTCCAAGAGACCCAGTACTTC. Translation gives CSVGDFQETQYF.